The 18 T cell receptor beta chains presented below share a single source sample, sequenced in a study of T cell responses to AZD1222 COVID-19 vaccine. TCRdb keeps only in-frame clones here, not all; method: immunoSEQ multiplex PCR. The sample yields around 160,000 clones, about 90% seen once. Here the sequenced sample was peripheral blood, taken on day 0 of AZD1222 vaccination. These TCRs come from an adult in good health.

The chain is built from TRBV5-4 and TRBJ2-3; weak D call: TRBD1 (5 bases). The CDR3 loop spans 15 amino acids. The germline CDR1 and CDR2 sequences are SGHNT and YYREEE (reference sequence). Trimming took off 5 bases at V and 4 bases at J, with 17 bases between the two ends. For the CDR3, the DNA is TGTGCCAGCAGGTTAAGGGGTTTTGCAGCAGATACGCAGTATTTT. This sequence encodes CASRLRGFAADTQYF.

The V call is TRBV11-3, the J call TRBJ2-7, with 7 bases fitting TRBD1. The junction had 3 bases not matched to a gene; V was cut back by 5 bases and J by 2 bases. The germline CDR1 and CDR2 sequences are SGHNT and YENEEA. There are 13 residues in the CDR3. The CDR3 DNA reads TGTGCCAGCAGCACAGGGGCCGCCTACGAGCAGTACTTC. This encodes CASSTGAAYEQYF.

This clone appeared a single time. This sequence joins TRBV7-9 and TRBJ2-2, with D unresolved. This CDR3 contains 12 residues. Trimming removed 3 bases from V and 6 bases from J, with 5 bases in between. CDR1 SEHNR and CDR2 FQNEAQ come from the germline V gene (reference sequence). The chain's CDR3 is CASSFGSGELFF. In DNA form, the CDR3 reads TGTGCCAGCAGCTTCGGGTCCGGGGAGCTGTTTTTT. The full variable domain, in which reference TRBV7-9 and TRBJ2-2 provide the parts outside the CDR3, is DTGVSQNPRHKITKRGQNVTFRCDPISEHNRLYWYRQTLGQGPEFLTYFQNEAQLEKSRLLSDRFSAERPKGSFSTLEIQRTEQGDSAMYLCASSFGSGELFFGEGSRLTVL.

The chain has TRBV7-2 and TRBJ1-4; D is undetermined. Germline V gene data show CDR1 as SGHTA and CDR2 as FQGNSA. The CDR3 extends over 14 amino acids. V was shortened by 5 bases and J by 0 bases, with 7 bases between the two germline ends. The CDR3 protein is CASSERATNEKLFF. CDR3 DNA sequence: TGTGCCAGCAGCGAAAGGGCAACTAATGAAAAACTGTTTTTT.

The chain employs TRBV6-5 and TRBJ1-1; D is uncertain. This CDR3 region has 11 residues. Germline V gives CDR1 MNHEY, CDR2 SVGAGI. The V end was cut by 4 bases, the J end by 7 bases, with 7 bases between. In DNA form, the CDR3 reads TGTGCCAGCAGTTTATCGGGTGAAGCTTTCTTT. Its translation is CASSLSGEAFF.

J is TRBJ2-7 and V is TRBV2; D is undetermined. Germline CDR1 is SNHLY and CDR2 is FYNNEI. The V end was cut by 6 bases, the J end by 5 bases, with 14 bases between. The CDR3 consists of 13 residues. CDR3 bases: TGTGCCAGCAGCGTAGGTCACCTCAACGAGCAGTACTTC. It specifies CASSVGHLNEQYF.

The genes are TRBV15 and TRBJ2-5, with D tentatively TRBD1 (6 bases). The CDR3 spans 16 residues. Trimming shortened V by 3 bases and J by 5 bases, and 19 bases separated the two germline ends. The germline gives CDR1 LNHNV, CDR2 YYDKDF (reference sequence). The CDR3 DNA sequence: TGTGCCACCAGCAGGGAGTTCACAGGGCTCGGGGAGACCCAGTACTTC. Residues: CATSREFTGLGETQYF.

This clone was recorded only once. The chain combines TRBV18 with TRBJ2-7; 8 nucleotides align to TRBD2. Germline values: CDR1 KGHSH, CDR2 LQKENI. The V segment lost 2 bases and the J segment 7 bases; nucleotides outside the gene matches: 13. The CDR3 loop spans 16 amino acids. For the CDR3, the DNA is TGTGCCAGCTCACCATCGGGGGGGCAGGGCCCAGGGGAGCAGTACTTC. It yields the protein CASSPSGGQGPGEQYF.

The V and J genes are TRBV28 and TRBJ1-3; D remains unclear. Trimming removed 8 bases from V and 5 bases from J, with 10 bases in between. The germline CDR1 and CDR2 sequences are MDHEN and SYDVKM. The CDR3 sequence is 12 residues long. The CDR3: CASGSARNTIYF. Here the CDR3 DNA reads TGTGCCAGCGGAAGCGCCCGAAACACCATATATTTT.

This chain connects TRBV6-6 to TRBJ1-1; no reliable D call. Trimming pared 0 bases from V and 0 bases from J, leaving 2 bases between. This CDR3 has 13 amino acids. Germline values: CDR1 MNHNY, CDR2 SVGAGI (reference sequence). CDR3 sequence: CASSYSMNTEAFF. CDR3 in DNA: TGTGCCAGCAGTTACTCGATGAACACTGAAGCTTTCTTT.

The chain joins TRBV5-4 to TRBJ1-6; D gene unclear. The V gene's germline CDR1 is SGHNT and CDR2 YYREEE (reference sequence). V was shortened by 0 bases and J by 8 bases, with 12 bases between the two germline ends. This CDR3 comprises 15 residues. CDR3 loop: CASSLGRIGDSPLHF. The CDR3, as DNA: TGTGCCAGCAGCTTGGGTCGGATCGGAGATTCACCCCTCCACTTT.

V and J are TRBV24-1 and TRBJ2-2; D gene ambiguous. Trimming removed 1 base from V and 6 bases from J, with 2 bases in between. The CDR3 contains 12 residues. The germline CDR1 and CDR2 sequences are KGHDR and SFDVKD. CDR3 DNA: TGTGCCACCAGTGATTTATCCGGGGAGCTGTTTTTT. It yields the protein CATSDLSGELFF.

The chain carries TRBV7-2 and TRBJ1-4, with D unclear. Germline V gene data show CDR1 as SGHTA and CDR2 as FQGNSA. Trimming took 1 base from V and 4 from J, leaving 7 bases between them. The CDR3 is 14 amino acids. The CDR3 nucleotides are TGTGCCAGCAGCTTAGTGGAGAGTAATGAAAAACTGTTTTTT. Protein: CASSLVESNEKLFF.

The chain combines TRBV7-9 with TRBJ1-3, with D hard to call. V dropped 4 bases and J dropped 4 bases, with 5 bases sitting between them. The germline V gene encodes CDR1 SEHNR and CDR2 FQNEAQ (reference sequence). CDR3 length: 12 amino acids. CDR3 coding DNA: TGTGCCAGCAGCTCCACAGGAAACACCATATATTTT. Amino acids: CASSSTGNTIYF. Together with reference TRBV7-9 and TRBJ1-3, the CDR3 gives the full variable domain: DTGVSQNPRHKITKRGQNVTFRCDPISEHNRLYWYRQTLGQGPEFLTYFQNEAQLEKSRLLSDRFSAERPKGSFSTLEIQRTEQGDSAMYLCASSSTGNTIYFGEGSWLTVV.

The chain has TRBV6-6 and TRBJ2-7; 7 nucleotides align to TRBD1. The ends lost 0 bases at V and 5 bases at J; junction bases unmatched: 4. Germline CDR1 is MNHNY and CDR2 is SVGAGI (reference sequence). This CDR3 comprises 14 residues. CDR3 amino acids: CASSYSSTGDEQYF. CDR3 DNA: TGTGCCAGCAGTTACTCATCCACAGGGGACGAGCAGTACTTC.

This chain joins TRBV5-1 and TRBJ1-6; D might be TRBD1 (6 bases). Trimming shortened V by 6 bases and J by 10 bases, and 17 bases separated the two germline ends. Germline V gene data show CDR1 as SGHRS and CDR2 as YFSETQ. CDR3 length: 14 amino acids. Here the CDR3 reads CASTPTGFNSPLHF. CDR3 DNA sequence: TGCGCCAGCACCCCTACAGGGTTCAACTCACCCCTCCACTTT.

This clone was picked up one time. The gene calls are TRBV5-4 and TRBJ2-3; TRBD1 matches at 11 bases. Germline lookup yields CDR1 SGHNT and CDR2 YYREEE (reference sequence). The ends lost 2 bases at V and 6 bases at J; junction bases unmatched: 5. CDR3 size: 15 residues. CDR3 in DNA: TGTGCCAGCAGCTTCCGGGACAGGGGGGTGGATACGCAGTATTTT. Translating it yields CASSFRDRGVDTQYF.

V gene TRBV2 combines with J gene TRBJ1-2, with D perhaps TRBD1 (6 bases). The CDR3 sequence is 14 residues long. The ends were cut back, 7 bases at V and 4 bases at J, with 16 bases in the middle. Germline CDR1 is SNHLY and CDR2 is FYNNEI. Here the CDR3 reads CASNQDSLSYGYTF. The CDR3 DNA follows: TGTGCCAGCAACCAGGACAGCCTTAGCTATGGCTACACCTTC.